The 21 T cell receptor beta chains in this list originate from one sample, sequenced in a study of blood T cell repertoires in COVID-19. Produced via immunoSEQ multiplex PCR; TCRdb's table is partial and in-frame only. The sample holds approximately 300,000 clones, approximately 90% seen once. Input material: peripheral blood. Receptors originate from a man under 40 with acute or convalescent COVID-19.

The V and J genes are TRBV3-1 (or the pseudogene TRBV3-2) and TRBJ1-5; D is unclear. The CDR3 covers 15 residues. Trimming took off 1 base at V and 0 bases at J, with 7 bases between the two ends. In germline, CDR1 is LGHDT, CDR2 YNNKEL (reference sequence). CDR3 region: CASSQGGNSNQPQHF. The CDR3 DNA is TGTGCCAGCAGCCAAGGAGGGAATAGCAATCAGCCCCAGCATTTT.

V usage is TRBV12-2 and J usage is TRBJ1-3; the table's TRBD1 call for D was not verified on the DNA. TRBV12-2 is a listed pseudogene. CDR3 length: 17 amino acids. CDR3 DNA: TGTGCAAGTCGCTTACTTGGCAGGGGGCAGTCTGGAAACACCATATATTTT. Translation gives CASRLLGRGQSGNTIYF.

The chain couples TRBV5-6 to TRBJ1-6; 7 bases fit TRBD1. This CDR3 has 15 amino acids. V lost 4 bases, J lost 4 bases, and 5 bases stayed unmatched. CDR1 is SGHDT, CDR2 YYEEEE, per germline. The CDR3, as DNA: TGTGCCAGCAGCCAACGACAGGGTTATAATTCACCCCTCCACTTT. Its protein is CASSQRQGYNSPLHF.

V and J are TRBV18 and TRBJ2-7, with D possibly matching TRBD2 (5 bases). The CDR3 sequence is 16 residues long. The V end was cut by 5 bases, the J end by 0 bases, with 17 bases between. Per germline, CDR1 KGHSH and CDR2 LQKENI. DNA for the CDR3: TGTGCCAGCTCATCCGCGGGCCCTCCTAGCTCCTACGAGCAGTACTTC. Its translation is CASSSAGPPSSYEQYF.

The rearrangement links TRBV27 to TRBJ1-6; no clear D. The length of the CDR3 is 15 residues. Trimming removed 0 bases at V and 9 bases at J, with 12 bases between. CDR1 is MNHEY and CDR2 is SMNVEV in the germline V gene (reference sequence). CDR3 DNA: TGTGCCAGCAGTTTATCAGCCACCGGAGGTTCACCCCTCCACTTT. It codes for CASSLSATGGSPLHF.

This clone occurred once. This chain uses TRBV27 with TRBJ2-7, with 11 bases matching TRBD2. The CDR3 extends over 16 amino acids. J was trimmed by 2 bases and V by 4 bases; bases with no gene match: 7. The germline V gene encodes CDR1 MNHEY and CDR2 SMNVEV (reference sequence). CDR3 sequence reads: CASSSNSGGATYEQYF. DNA for the CDR3: TGTGCCAGCAGTTCCAATAGCGGGGGGGCTACCTACGAGCAGTACTTC.

V usage is TRBV2 and J usage is TRBJ2-1, with D tentatively TRBD1 (6 bases). This CDR3 contains 16 residues. Trimming removed 6 bases from V and 3 bases from J, with 18 bases in between. CDR1 is SNHLY, CDR2 FYNNEI, per germline. The CDR3 sequence is CASRDLKTGHYNEQFF. The CDR3 DNA sequence: TGTGCCAGCAGGGATCTAAAGACAGGCCACTACAATGAGCAGTTCTTC.

V and J are TRBV28 and TRBJ2-7; unclear D gene. The V gene's germline CDR1 is MDHEN and CDR2 SYDVKM. The CDR3 spans 14 residues. The V gene lost 8 bases and the J gene lost 0 bases, with 14 bases spanning the gap. The CDR3 region is CASLSPASSYEQYF. As DNA, the CDR3 is TGTGCCAGCCTGAGTCCCGCAAGCTCCTACGAGCAGTACTTC.

This chain links TRBV19 with TRBJ2-1; 13 bases are a match to TRBD2. Germline CDR1 reads LNHDA; CDR2 reads SQIVND (reference sequence). CDR3 length: 17 amino acids. Losses at the gene ends were 6 bases for V and 0 bases for J; bases not matched to a gene: 5. The CDR3 loop reads CASSPTSGGDSYNEQFF. The CDR3 nucleotides read TGTGCCAGTAGCCCCACTAGCGGGGGGGACTCCTACAATGAGCAGTTCTTC.

This chain connects TRBV18 to TRBJ1-3; unclear D gene. V was trimmed by 3 bases and J by 0 bases, leaving 6 bases between them. The germline V gene encodes CDR1 KGHSH and CDR2 LQKENI. The CDR3 runs 14 residues. The CDR3: CASSPQYSGNTIYF. The CDR3 DNA reads as TGTGCCAGCTCACCTCAGTACTCTGGAAACACCATATATTTT.

The V and J genes are TRBV9 and TRBJ2-1; possible D gene TRBD2, 5 bases. CDR1 and CDR2 from the germline V gene are SGDLS and YYNGEE. CDR3 size: 15 residues. V dropped 0 bases and J dropped 3 bases, with 10 bases sitting between them. The CDR3 DNA reads TGTGCCAGCAGCGTAGGTCGGGGATACTACAATGAGCAGTTCTTC. This gives the protein CASSVGRGYYNEQFF.

The genes are TRBV2 and TRBJ1-1; 8 bases map to TRBD1. The V and J ends lost 5 bases and 10 bases, in that order; junction bases with no gene match: 6. CDR3 size: 12 residues. Germline V gene data show CDR1 as SNHLY and CDR2 as FYNNEI. The CDR3 sequence: CASSSQGATAFF. The DNA of the CDR3 is TGTGCCAGCAGTTCTCAGGGGGCAACAGCTTTCTTT.

The chain is built from TRBV19 and TRBJ2-2; 8 positions agree with TRBD1. The CDR3 is made up of 14 amino acids. Germline V gene lookup returns CDR1 LNHDA and CDR2 SQIVND (reference sequence). The J segment lost 6 bases and the V segment lost 7 bases, leaving 7 bases of the junction unmatched. For the CDR3, the DNA is TGTGCCAGTATAAGAGGACAGGGAGCCGGGGAGCTGTTTTTT. This translates into CASIRGQGAGELFF.

The chain joins TRBV27 to TRBJ2-7; D possibly corresponds to TRBD2 (6 bases). This CDR3 is built from 15 residues. V was shortened by 8 bases and J by 6 bases, with 23 bases between the two germline ends. Germline V lookup: CDR1 MNHEY, CDR2 SMNVEV (reference sequence). CDR3 coding DNA: TGTGCCAGCCGCTTTATGGGATTGGGCGGGGTCGAGCAGTACTTC. Translation gives CASRFMGLGGVEQYF.

The V call is TRBV4-1, the J call TRBJ1-3; TRBD1 aligns across 9 bases. This CDR3 is built from 17 residues. V lost 4 bases, J lost 4 bases, and 11 bases stayed unmatched. Germline lookup yields CDR1 MGHRA and CDR2 YSYEKL. The CDR3 nucleotides read TGCGCCAGCAGCCTTAAGTCCGGGACAGGGCCCGGAAACACCATATATTTT. Amino acid sequence: CASSLKSGTGPGNTIYF.

The V and J genes are TRBV19 and TRBJ2-3; D perhaps matches TRBD2 (5 bases). The V end lost 6 bases, the J end lost 5 bases, and 12 bases lay between the germline ends. CDR1 is LNHDA and CDR2 is SQIVND in the germline V gene (reference sequence). The CDR3 covers 13 residues. The CDR3 reads CASRTHRGDTQYF. In DNA form, the CDR3 reads TGTGCCAGTAGGACCCACCGGGGAGATACGCAGTATTTT.

The V gene is TRBV7-2, the J gene TRBJ2-1; 9 bases agree with TRBD1. Germline V gene sequence: CDR1 SGHTA, CDR2 FQGNSA. V dropped 4 bases and J dropped 1; count of bases not matched to a gene: 5. The CDR3 loop spans 16 amino acids. CDR3 region: CASSSQGAPSYNEQFF. The CDR3 bases are TGTGCCAGCAGCTCACAGGGGGCCCCTTCCTACAATGAGCAGTTCTTC.

The chain is built from TRBV7-3 and TRBJ1-1; a possible D gene is TRBD1 (6 bases). The ends were cut back, 3 bases at V and 0 bases at J, with 11 bases in the middle. The V gene's germline CDR1 is SGHTA and CDR2 FQGTGA. CDR3 size: 15 residues. CDR3 coding DNA: TGTGCCAGCAGCTTGGGACAACCTATGAACACTGAAGCTTTCTTT. Protein product: CASSLGQPMNTEAFF.

The chain is built from TRBV6-5 and TRBJ2-2, with D possibly matching TRBD2 (5 bases). Trimming took 2 bases from V and 6 from J, leaving 16 bases between them. CDR3 size: 16 residues. Germline V lookup: CDR1 MNHEY, CDR2 SVGAGI. The DNA for the CDR3 is TGTGCCAGCAGTTACCAGGCTTACTTTAGCGCCGGGGAGCTGTTTTTT. This encodes CASSYQAYFSAGELFF.

The chain carries TRBV4-2 and TRBJ2-7, with 7 bases identical to TRBD2. Germline values: CDR1 LGHNA, CDR2 YNFKEQ. There are 16 residues in the CDR3. The ends lost 1 base at V and 4 bases at J; junction bases unmatched: 10. The CDR3 nucleotides read TGTGCCAGCAGCCAAGCCGCGGGAGTCCGGGCGTACGAGCAGTACTTC. It encodes CASSQAAGVRAYEQYF.

The chain has TRBV5-1 and TRBJ1-1; 7 nucleotides agree with TRBD1. This CDR3 has 14 residues. Trimming cost V 8 bases and J 5 bases; bases outside gene matches: 12. CDR1 SGHRS and CDR2 YFSETQ come from the germline V gene. CDR3 DNA sequence: TGCGCCAGTGCTGAGACAGGGCTGATTACTGAAGCTTTCTTT. Protein sequence: CASAETGLITEAFF.